The clone carrying this T cell receptor beta chain has only one observation. The data originate from a study of blood T cell repertoires in COVID-19. Study context: Samples came from the United States, Italy and Spain, spanning acute and convalescent COVID-19. T cells, B-cell-depleted T cells, or PBMCs provided the cDNA or gDNA that served as material.

J gave up 0 bases and V 4 bases, and 9 bases lay outside the gene matches. Germline loops: CDR1 LNHDA, CDR2 SQIVND (reference sequence). This CDR3 is built from 19 residues. Authors' methods: Reference gene primer amplification in the assay estimated nucleated cell counts. TCRdb's table, derived via immunoSEQ multiplex PCR, lists solely in-frame clones and lacks some. That table is the source of V, J and clone size, and D and trimming were worked out from the DNA. In the table there are 380,000 or so clones, about 89% of which are singletons. The TCR originated in a man aged 35 to 55 with acute or convalescent COVID-19. This chain connects TRBV19 to TRBJ2-1; 13 bases line up with TRBD2. What was sequenced was peripheral blood. CDR3 residues: CASSTGTSGALSSYNEQFF. CDR3 DNA sequence: TGTGCCAGTAGTACCGGGACTAGCGGGGCACTCAGCTCCTACAATGAGCAGTTCTTC.